A single T cell receptor beta chain is shown here with its context. Antigen: not known. Method: immunoSEQ multiplex PCR; TCRdb's copy keeps in-frame clones and lacks some. The sample lists 110,000 or so clones; 88% were seen once. The data derive from a study of cytomegalovirus exposure and HLA in healthy donors. As for the study in general: The 100 to 150 validation repertoires used the same platform as the 500 to 700 first-cohort repertoires, a later analysis reported.

The CDR3 has 14 residues. Germline trimming cut 6 bases from V and 0 bases from J; bases unmatched to any gene: 4. CDR1 is MNHEY, CDR2 SMNVEV, per germline (reference sequence). Overall study findings and caveats: The authors enumerated roughly 180 TCR beta chains as linked to cytomegalovirus. Most TCR sequences were rare, but some public TCRs occurred in many donors.

This sequence originates from a woman under 30 in good health and CMV-seronegative. The sample consisted of PBMCs. V usage is TRBV27 and J usage is TRBJ2-5; TRBD1 agrees at 7 bases. The CDR3: CASREGAHQETQYF. The CDR3 DNA follows: TGTGCCAGCAGAGAGGGGGCTCACCAAGAGACCCAGTACTTC.